One sample yielded the 25 T cell receptor beta chains listed below, sequenced in a study of shared clonotypes between healthy human individuals. TCRdb keeps only in-frame clones here, not all; method: immunoSEQ multiplex PCR. Counted here are roughly 500,000 clones, 75% to 85% occurring once; the ten biggest clones make up over 10%. Sequencing used PBMCs. All receptors derive from a woman in her forties in good health. Some clones in this sample may be carry-over from other donors' samples.

This chain connects TRBV7-7 to TRBJ2-5, with no clear D. The CDR3 loop spans 14 amino acids. Germline CDR1 is SSHAT and CDR2 is FNYEAQ (reference sequence). V was shortened by 0 bases and J by 5 bases, with 10 bases between the two germline ends. CDR3 nucleotide sequence: TGTGCCAGCAGCTTAGCGGGATCAGCGGAGACCCAGTACTTC. This translates into CASSLAGSAETQYF.

This clone showed up just a few times. The chain recombines TRBV19 with TRBJ2-7; D is ambiguous. The CDR3 has 13 amino acids. V was shortened by 3 bases and J by 3 bases, with 9 bases between the two germline ends. Germline loops: CDR1 LNHDA, CDR2 SQIVND (reference sequence). DNA of the CDR3: TGTGCCAGTAGTATCGCTCAGCACTACGAGCAGTACTTC. Its protein is CASSIAQHYEQYF.

J is TRBJ1-1 and V is TRBV5-8; unclear D gene. With 7 bases removed from V and 1 base from J, the gap between germline ends came to 11 bases. The CDR3 covers 13 residues. Per the germline V gene, CDR1 is SGHTS and CDR2 is YDEGEE. The CDR3 DNA sequence: TGTGCCAGCCAGGTCGGCCGGAACACTGAAGCTTTCTTT. It is translated as CASQVGRNTEAFF.

The rearrangement uses TRBV6-1 and TRBJ1-2; no firm D call. The germline V gene has CDR1 MNHNS and CDR2 SASEGT. This CDR3 spans 14 amino acids. V lost 0 bases to trimming and J lost 3 bases, with 8 bases between them. DNA for the CDR3: TGTGCCAGCAGTGAAGCGAGCACCTACTATGGCTACACCTTC. As protein: CASSEASTYYGYTF.

This clone was counted at least ten times. The chain has TRBV27 and TRBJ1-4; 10 bases line up with TRBD1. Germline values: CDR1 MNHEY, CDR2 SMNVEV (reference sequence). The CDR3 contains 14 residues. J lost 7 bases, V lost 5 bases, and 4 bases had no gene match. CDR3 in amino acids: CASSRQGALEKLFF. Written as DNA, the CDR3 is TGTGCCAGCAGTAGACAGGGGGCGCTTGAAAAACTGTTTTTT.

The gene calls are TRBV19 and TRBJ2-2; 11 bases match TRBD2. The CDR3 runs 16 residues. Germline-derived CDR1 and CDR2 are LNHDA and SQIVND (reference sequence). J lost 7 bases, V lost 1 base, and 5 bases had no gene match. CDR3 sequence: CASSIVAGGPGGELFF. The CDR3 nucleotides read TGTGCCAGTAGTATAGTAGCGGGAGGGCCCGGCGGGGAGCTGTTTTTT. The full variable domain, in which reference TRBV19 and TRBJ2-2 provide the parts outside the CDR3, is DGGITQSPKYLFRKEGQNVTLSCEQNLNHDAMYWYRQDPGQGLRLIYYSQIVNDFQKGDIAEGYSVSREKKESFPLTVTSAQKNPTAFYLCASSIVAGGPGGELFFGEGSRLTVL.

The J gene is TRBJ2-5, the V gene TRBV7-3, with 8 bases fitting TRBD1. Germline V gene data show CDR1 as SGHTA and CDR2 as FQGTGA. The CDR3 totals 13 residues. The V and J ends lost 5 bases and 2 bases, in that order; junction bases with no gene match: 1. DNA of the CDR3: TGTGCCAGCAGCAGGACAGGGCAAGAGACCCAGTACTTC. Residues: CASSRTGQETQYF.

The rearrangement uses TRBV10-3 and TRBJ2-7; 8 bases match TRBD2. V was clipped by 2 bases and J by 7 bases; unmatched bases: 7. The germline V gene encodes CDR1 ENHRY and CDR2 SYGVKD. This CDR3 is built from 14 residues. Here the CDR3 reads CAISEGTSGAEQYF. In DNA, the CDR3 is TGTGCCATCAGTGAGGGCACTAGCGGTGCGGAGCAGTACTTC.

Here the CDR3 DNA reads TGCGCCAGCAGCCCGGGACAGACATACAATGAGCAGTTCTTC. The encoded protein is CASSPGQTYNEQFF. The chain is built from TRBV5-1 and TRBJ2-1; 7 bases line up with TRBD1. From germline, CDR1 is SGHRS and CDR2 YFSETQ. CDR3 length: 14 residues. V lost 4 bases and J lost 4; bases outside the gene matches: 5. The entire variable domain, with the rest obtained from reference TRBV5-1 and TRBJ2-1, is as follows: KAGVTQTPRYLIKTRGQQVTLSCSPISGHRSVSWYQQTPGQGLQFLFEYFSETQRNKGNFPGRFSGRQFSNSRSEMNVSTLELGDSALYLCASSPGQTYNEQFFGPGTRLTVL.

The chain links TRBV18 to TRBJ1-1, with TRBD1 matching over 7 bases. After removal of 3 bases from V and 5 bases from J, the junction contained 9 bases not matched to a gene. The germline V gene has CDR1 KGHSH and CDR2 LQKENI. CDR3 length: 15 amino acids. CDR3 nucleotides: TGTGCCAGCTCACCGTCGACAGGGTATTTTACTGAAGCTTTCTTT. Translated, it gives CASSPSTGYFTEAFF. The full variable domain, in which reference TRBV18 and TRBJ1-1 provide the parts outside the CDR3, is NAGVMQNPRHLVRRRGQEARLRCSPMKGHSHVYWYRQLPEEGLKFMVYLQKENIIDESGMPKERFSAEFPKEGPSILRIQQVVRGDSAAYFCASSPSTGYFTEAFFGQGTRLTVV.

The chain has TRBV18 and TRBJ1-1, with D unclear. Germline V gene lookup returns CDR1 KGHSH and CDR2 LQKENI. The CDR3 extends over 16 amino acids. Trimming removed 3 bases from V and 1 base from J, with 15 bases in between. DNA for the CDR3: TGTGCCAGCTCACCCATGAGGTCCCCCAGGAACACTGAAGCTTTCTTT. Translation gives CASSPMRSPRNTEAFF. The full variable domain, completed using reference TRBV18 and TRBJ1-1, is NAGVMQNPRHLVRRRGQEARLRCSPMKGHSHVYWYRQLPEEGLKFMVYLQKENIIDESGMPKERFSAEFPKEGPSILRIQQVVRGDSAAYFCASSPMRSPRNTEAFFGQGTRLTVV.

The V and J genes are TRBV5-1 and TRBJ1-1, with D perhaps TRBD1 (6 bases). Deletions cut 0 bases from V and 0 bases from J, with 12 bases between. Germline CDR1 reads SGHRS; CDR2 reads YFSETQ. This CDR3 comprises 16 residues. The CDR3, as DNA: TGCGCCAGCAGCTTGGTGTCAGGGGCCATGAACACTGAAGCTTTCTTT. Protein product: CASSLVSGAMNTEAFF.

The rearrangement links TRBV19 to TRBJ2-2; D is possibly TRBD2 (6 bases). CDR1 is LNHDA, CDR2 SQIVND, per germline (reference sequence). Trimming took off 3 bases at V and 0 bases at J, with 11 bases between the two ends. The CDR3 runs 16 residues. This chain's CDR3 is CASSILGTSNTGELFF. The CDR3 nucleotides read TGTGCCAGTAGTATCCTTGGGACTTCGAACACCGGGGAGCTGTTTTTT.

V usage is TRBV2 and J usage is TRBJ2-5, with TRBD1 matching 8 bases. Looked up from germline, CDR1 is SNHLY and CDR2 is FYNNEI. CDR3 length: 15 amino acids. V gave up 4 bases and J gave up 9 bases; unmatched junction bases: 13. The CDR3 spells CASSAGTGGSVAQYF. The CDR3 coding sequence is TGTGCCAGCAGTGCAGGCACAGGGGGGTCAGTGGCCCAGTACTTC.

The chain carries TRBV5-4 and TRBJ2-5; TRBD1 matches at 10 bases. The closer fit of TRBJ2-7 to the DNA end suggests the J call may be wrong. Germline V CDR1 and CDR2: SGHNT, YYREEE (reference sequence). The CDR3 runs to 14 residues. CDR3 protein: CASSRGQGKNEQYF. Here the CDR3 DNA reads TGTGCCAGCAGCCGGGGACAGGGGAAAAACGAGCAGTACTTC.

This chain links TRBV6-5 with TRBJ2-7; D is possibly TRBD1 (6 bases). The CDR3 length is 14 residues. Per germline, CDR1 MNHEY and CDR2 SVGAGI. V lost 3 bases, J lost 2 bases, and 11 bases lay in between. The CDR3 is CASSYWQGPYEQYF. CDR3 DNA sequence: TGTGCCAGCAGTTATTGGCAGGGGCCCTACGAGCAGTACTTC.

This clone was found a few times. The chain joins TRBV18 to TRBJ1-2; D is uncertain. Germline lookup yields CDR1 KGHSH and CDR2 LQKENI. This CDR3 is 12 amino acids long. Between the trimmed V and J ends, which lost 3 bases and 7 bases, there was a span of 9 bases. The CDR3 protein is CASSPGLSGYTF. The CDR3 region has the DNA TGTGCCAGCTCACCCGGACTGAGTGGCTACACCTTC.

The J gene is TRBJ1-3, the V gene TRBV4-1; D remains ambiguous. The CDR3 contains 13 residues. Germline CDR1 MGHRA, CDR2 YSYEKL. Trimming took off 1 base at V and 6 bases at J, with 7 bases between the two ends. DNA of the CDR3: TGCGCCAGCAGCCAAGTGGCGGAAAACACCATATATTTT. This gives the protein CASSQVAENTIYF.

The genes are TRBV9 and TRBJ2-2; D is unclear. Germline V CDR1 and CDR2: SGDLS, YYNGEE. There are 16 residues in the CDR3. V gave up 0 bases and J gave up 3 bases, with 12 bases separating them. CDR3: CASSVADDTYTGELFF. The CDR3, as DNA: TGTGCCAGCAGCGTAGCGGACGACACATACACCGGGGAGCTGTTTTTT.

This rearrangement joins TRBV27 to TRBJ2-7, with 7 nucleotides matching TRBD2. CDR1 MNHEY and CDR2 SMNVEV come from the germline V gene (reference sequence). The CDR3 length is 14 residues. Trimming took 2 bases from V and 4 from J; bases not matched to a gene: 5. The CDR3 here is CASSLGGRLYEQYF. The CDR3 DNA reads TGTGCCAGCAGTTTAGGCGGGAGATTGTACGAGCAGTACTTC.

This clone was counted a single time. The chain employs TRBV28 and TRBJ2-7; D is possibly TRBD2 (6 bases). From germline, CDR1 is MDHEN and CDR2 SYDVKM. Trimming took 6 bases from V and 7 from J, leaving 10 bases between them. CDR3 length equals 11 residues. CDR3 amino acids: CASRGGKEQYF. DNA for the CDR3: TGTGCCAGCAGGGGGGGTAAAGAGCAGTACTTC. Full variable domain (rest looked up from reference TRBV28 and TRBJ2-7): DVKVTQSSRYLVKRTGEKVFLECVQDMDHENMFWYRQDPGLGLRLIYFSYDVKMKEKGDIPEGYSVSREKKERFSLILESASTNQTSMYLCASRGGKEQYFGPGTRLTVT.

V and J are TRBV6-5 and TRBJ2-7, with no clear D. Per germline, CDR1 MNHEY and CDR2 SVGAGI. The CDR3 is 14 amino acids. The V gene lost 0 bases and the J gene lost 2 bases, with 8 bases spanning the gap. CDR3 protein: CASSYSPRAYEQYF. The CDR3 region has the DNA TGTGCCAGCAGTTACTCTCCCCGTGCCTACGAGCAGTACTTC.

There are many counts of this clone. At the DNA level, this CDR3 is encoded by other sequences in the same sample as well. The J gene is TRBJ1-1, the V gene TRBV29-1; possible D gene TRBD1, 5 bases. CDR1 is SQVTM and CDR2 is ANQGSEA in the germline V gene. This CDR3 comprises 13 residues. V was trimmed by 6 bases and J by 3 bases, leaving 14 bases between them. CDR3 nucleotides: TGCAGCGTACAGCCGGACACCTACACTGAAGCTTTCTTT. Protein: CSVQPDTYTEAFF.

In DNA form, the CDR3 reads TGTGCCAGTAGTATGGGTAAGGGGCGTGAAAAACTGTTTTTT. This codes for CASSMGKGREKLFF. This sequence joins TRBV19 and TRBJ1-4; D possibly corresponds to TRBD1 (5 bases). The CDR3 spans 14 residues. The ends were cut back, 3 bases at V and 7 bases at J, with 12 bases in the middle. The germline CDR1 and CDR2 sequences are LNHDA and SQIVND (reference sequence).

The chain recombines TRBV28 with TRBJ2-1, with 9 bases aligning to TRBD2. Looked up from germline, CDR1 is MDHEN and CDR2 is SYDVKM. The V segment lost 5 bases and the J segment 9 bases; nucleotides outside the gene matches: 20. This CDR3 is 18 amino acids long. The CDR3 is CASSLSGGGGRAAVEQFF. CDR3 sequence (DNA): TGTGCCAGCAGTCTTTCCGGGGGAGGCGGGAGGGCCGCCGTTGAGCAGTTCTTC.